The T cell receptor beta chain under discussion was sequenced for a study of identical twins. This CDR3 has 15 residues. Looked up from germline, CDR1 is SNHLY and CDR2 is FYNNEI. As concerns this clonotype: One junction end does not reproduce the germline sequence, and a read error may be involved.

In TCRdb, the 5' RACE reads were re-called with MiXCR into one record per CDR3 protein. Of 550,000 to 700,000 distinct CDR3 sequences listed, approximately 9.6% are singletons. The same data also contributed to another study, on yellow fever vaccine responses in identical twins.

This receptor was obtained from a woman under 30 in good health. Material: PBMCs. The J gene is TRBJ2-1, the V gene TRBV2, with TRBD2 matching over 12 bases. CDR3 loop: CASRSGTSGYSEQFF. The CDR3 bases are TGTGCCAGCAGATCTGGGACTAGCGGGTACAGTGAGCAGTTCTTC. The whole variable domain, filled in from reference TRBV2 and TRBJ2-1, reads EPEVTQTPSHQVTQMGQEVILRCVPISNHLYFYWYRQILGQKVEFLVSFYNNEISEKSEIFDDQFSVERPDGSNFTLKIRSTKLEDSAMYFCASRSGTSGYSEQFFGPGTRLTVL.